This TCR beta chain is from a study of cytomegalovirus exposure and HLA in healthy donors. Study-wide points: Associated with HLA alleles at 0.05 false discovery rate in a later analysis were 16,951 TCR beta sequences. It was likely that a cluster of highly shared sequence variants was a sequencing artifact.

With respect to this clone: Its antigen is undetermined.

The CDR3 runs to 14 residues. Germline values: CDR1 SNHLY, CDR2 FYNNEI. V shed 8 bases and J shed 11 bases, with 24 bases lying between them. Both 60 Vbeta primers and 13 Jbeta primers went into the PCR. The repertoire was sequenced with immunoSEQ multiplex PCR; TCRdb's copy has only in-frame clones and lacks some. The sample has 150,000 to 200,000 clones, 79% seen once; the top ten hold approximately 4%. The chain combines TRBV2 with TRBJ2-5; D possibly corresponds to TRBD2 (6 bases). The clonotype comes from a woman in her 30s in good health and CMV-seropositive. The sequenced sample was PBMCs. In nucleotides, the CDR3 is TGTGCCAGCGGGAGGAGCGGTAAAAGAGGGGAGCAGTACTTC. It translates to CASGRSGKRGEQYF.